The 2 T cell receptor beta chains reported below all come from one sample, sequenced in a study of blood T cell repertoires in COVID-19. The protocol was immunoSEQ multiplex PCR, while the TCRdb copy is restricted to in-frame clones and leaves out a portion. The top ten clones hold approximately 1.3% of a sample with 200,000 to 250,000 clones, roughly 83% of them seen once. What was sequenced was PBMCs or T cells enriched from blood (not recorded which). All receptors come from a woman in her thirties or forties with acute COVID-19.

The gene calls are TRBV15 and TRBJ2-1; perhaps TRBD1 as D (5 bases). The germline CDR1 and CDR2 sequences are LNHNV and YYDKDF (reference sequence). Trimming cost V 0 bases and J 7 bases, with 16 bases left between them. This CDR3 contains 16 residues. The CDR3 protein is CATSRERGSFMNEQFF. The CDR3 coding sequence is TGTGCCACCAGCAGAGAAAGGGGTAGCTTTATGAATGAGCAGTTCTTC.

This chain links TRBV28 with TRBJ2-2, with 12 bases matching TRBD2. J was trimmed by 8 bases and V by 8 bases; bases with no gene match: 9. The CDR3 is made up of 15 amino acids. CDR1 MDHEN and CDR2 SYDVKM come from the germline V gene. In nucleotides, the CDR3 is TGTGCCAGCCGTCTGGCTAGCGGGAGGGCAGGGGAGCTGTTTTTT. Protein sequence: CASRLASGRAGELFF.